This TCR beta chain was captured in a study of cytomegalovirus exposure and HLA in healthy donors. General observations from the study: It has been reported that TCR beta sequences accurately predicted the HLA-A and HLA-B alleles of most subjects. In a later analysis, common viral pathogens appeared linked to several of the most significant clusters. Most of the TCR beta V segments (in an earlier analysis) were productive either about 87% or about 30% of the time. For TCR beta chains, V- and J-gene trimming was later linked to a missense DCLRE1C variant.

PCR primers comprised 60 Vbeta and 13 Jbeta primers. Here immunoSEQ multiplex PCR was the method, and the copy in TCRdb shows in-frame clones only, minus some. The profile covers about 140,000 clones, with 70% to 80% appearing a single time and about 3% taken by the ten largest. The germline gives CDR1 SSHAT, CDR2 FNYEAQ (reference sequence). The CDR3 loop spans 18 amino acids. Worth noting for this clone: Its antigen is unidentified. Mismatch with germline at one junction end may stem from a read error.

The rearrangement uses TRBV7-7 and TRBJ2-1, with 10 nucleotides matching TRBD2. Source material: PBMCs. The sequence derives from a female donor in good health and CMV-seronegative. CDR3 region: CASRRDPILAGDYNEQFF. CDR3 nucleotide sequence: TGTGCTAGCAGACGCGACCCCATTCTAGCGGGAGACTACAATGAGCAGTTCTTC.